These 2 T cell receptor beta chains were all obtained from the same sample, sequenced in a study of blood T cell repertoires in COVID-19. Assay: immunoSEQ multiplex PCR; the TCRdb copy retains only in-frame clones and omits some. The data show about 74,000 clones, around nine tenths seen once. The source material was peripheral blood. Receptor source: a woman older than 75 with acute or convalescent COVID-19.

Concerning this clone: Other DNA sequences in this sample translate to the same CDR3. The chain links TRBV9 to TRBJ2-3; D gene uncertain. CDR1 SGDLS and CDR2 YYNGEE come from the germline V gene. Deletions cut 0 bases from V and 0 bases from J, with 5 bases between. CDR3 length: 14 residues. The CDR3 DNA sequence: TGTGCCAGCAGCGTAGACGAGAGCACAGATACGCAGTATTTT. Translation: CASSVDESTDTQYF.

This clone has just one count. The chain joins TRBV5-8 to TRBJ1-4, with D possibly being TRBD1 (5 bases). Trimming took 0 bases from V and 1 from J, leaving 10 bases between them. Germline V gene lookup returns CDR1 SGHTS and CDR2 YDEGEE. The CDR3 is made up of 16 amino acids. This chain's CDR3 is CASSLGLTGTNEKLFF. The CDR3 DNA follows: TGTGCCAGCAGCTTGGGACTTACAGGAACTAATGAAAAACTGTTTTTT.